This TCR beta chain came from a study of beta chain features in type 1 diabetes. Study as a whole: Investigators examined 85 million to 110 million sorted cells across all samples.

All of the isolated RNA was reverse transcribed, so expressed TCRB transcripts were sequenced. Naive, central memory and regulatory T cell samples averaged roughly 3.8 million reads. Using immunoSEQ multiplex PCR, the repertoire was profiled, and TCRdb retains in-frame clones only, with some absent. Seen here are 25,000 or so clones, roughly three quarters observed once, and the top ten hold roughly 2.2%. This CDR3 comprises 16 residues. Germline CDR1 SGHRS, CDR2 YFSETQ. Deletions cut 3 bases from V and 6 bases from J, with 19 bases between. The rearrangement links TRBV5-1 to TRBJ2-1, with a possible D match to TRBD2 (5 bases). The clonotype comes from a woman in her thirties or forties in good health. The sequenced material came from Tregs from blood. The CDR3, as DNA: TGCGCCAGCAGCTGGGGAGCGCCCCTACGGGGCAATGAGCAGTTCTTC. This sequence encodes CASSWGAPLRGNEQFF. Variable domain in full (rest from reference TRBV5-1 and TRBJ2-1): KAGVTQTPRYLIKTRGQQVTLSCSPISGHRSVSWYQQTPGQGLQFLFEYFSETQRNKGNFPGRFSGRQFSNSRSEMNVSTLELGDSALYLCASSWGAPLRGNEQFFGPGTRLTVL.